This TCR beta chain was profiled in a study of vaccination effects on CD4 cells after COVID-19 (dated by TCRdb to between 2021 and 2022). Regarding the research as a whole: In the ViraFEST assay, PBMC were stimulated with viral peptide pools, and antigen-specific CD4+ T cell clonotypes were then identified by expansion using TCR sequencing. Across the study, the median time from the second dose to post-vaccine sampling was 72 days (range 14 to 241). A few million PBMC per well were cultured in IMDM with around 5% human AB serum, around 10 IU/ml IL-2 and gentamicin, plus 10 ug/ml peptides. SARS-CoV-2 spike-specific CD4+ TCR repertoires from before and after mRNA vaccination were compared in COVID-19 convalescent patients and in infection-naive vaccine recipients. The full study included over 8 COVID-19 convalescent patients and several SARS-CoV-2-naive healthy vaccine recipients. The Oncomine TCR Beta short-read assay on an Illumina iSeq 100 was used to sequence cultures from other donors in the study. Results and caveats for the whole study, not just this receptor: Both infection-induced and vaccine-induced clones contracted markedly at late post-vaccination timepoints, which is consistent with waning T cell responses. In healthy vaccine recipients, vaccine-induced clones were almost all SARS-CoV-2 mono-reactive, with only 1 of 255 being cross-reactive with common cold coronaviruses. Limitations of the study were the small number of convalescent patients and the absence of early post-infection timepoints.

After more than 9 days of culture, CD4+ T cells were isolated with the EasySep CD4+ T cell isolation kit. Each participant got two doses of an mRNA SARS-CoV-2 vaccine, either BNT162b2 or mRNA-1273. Healthy vaccine recipients had no prior SARS-CoV-2 infection, confirmed by negative nucleocapsid antibodies before and after vaccination. On days 3 and 7, half of the culture medium was replaced with fresh IL-2-containing medium. Each peptide stimulation condition was cultured in triplicate wells unless otherwise noted. Using Ficoll-Paque Plus gradient centrifugation, PBMC were separated from whole blood and then either used fresh or cryopreserved at -140C. The QIAamp micro DNA kit was used to extract genomic DNA from the cultured CD4+ T cells. Library generation was performed with the immunoSEQ multiplex PCR assay. TCR beta CDR3 sequencing was performed on DNA from the cultured, isolated CD4+ T cells. As for how the authors treated the data: Non-productive TCR sequences were removed, reads were trimmed to the CDR3 region, and CDR3s of at least 7 amino acids were retained. The MANAFEST web app was used to identify antigen-specific clonotypes by comparing expansion in peptide wells with expansion in reference cultures. To be called positive, a clone needed expansion at FDR<0.05 compared with the reference and with all other wells, an odds ratio greater than 5, and a frequency greater than 0.1% in two replicate wells. A clonotype was defined as cross-reactive if the clonotype was significantly expanded both in SARS-CoV-2 spike wells and in at least one common cold coronavirus spike condition. CDR3 similarity was assessed by Levenshtein distance with the stringdist R package, and unrooted trees were built with ape in R 3.6.1. This immuneACCESS table, as held by TCRdb, lists in-frame sequences with V and J called but not all clones. Of the missing ones, under half trace to an unresolved V gene in checked studies; the others have no known cause. The V and J calls and clone size are taken from that table; D and trimming were inferred from the DNA. This sample lists fewer than 35,000 clones; around 69% were detected once. 15% of the sample lies in the top ten.

The V end gives up 5 bases and the J end 4 bases, leaving 2 bases in the junction not matched to a gene. There are 14 amino acids in the CDR3, from cysteine to phenylalanine inclusive. Of all the DNA, just the CDR3 is kept, 42 bases in frame from base 1. From the germline V gene, CDR1 is SQVTM and CDR2 is ANQGSEA. A single count supports this clone. This receptor's antigen is unknown. Base qualities were left out, and no much larger clone turns up one base away. This TCR derives from a human donor who received a COVID-19 vaccine. The V gene is TRBV29-1 and the J gene is TRBJ2-3; TRBD2 matches 14 bases in the middle. The material sequenced was CD4+ T cells from PBMCs cultured without peptide, taken after COVID-19 vaccination. The CDR3 protein sequence reads: CSVSGLAGADTQYF. The DNA sequence reads TGCAGCGTTTCGGGACTAGCGGGAGCAGATACGCAGTATTTT.